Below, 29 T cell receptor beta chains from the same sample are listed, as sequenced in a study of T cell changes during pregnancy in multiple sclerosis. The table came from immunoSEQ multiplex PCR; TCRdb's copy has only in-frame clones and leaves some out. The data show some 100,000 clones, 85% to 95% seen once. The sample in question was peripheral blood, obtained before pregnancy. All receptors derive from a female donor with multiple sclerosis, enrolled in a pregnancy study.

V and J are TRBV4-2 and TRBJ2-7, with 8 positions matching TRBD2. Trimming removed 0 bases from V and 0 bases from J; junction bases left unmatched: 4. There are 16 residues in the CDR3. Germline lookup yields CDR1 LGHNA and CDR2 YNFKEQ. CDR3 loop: CASSQDTSGGSYEQYF. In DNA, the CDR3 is TGTGCCAGCAGCCAAGATACTAGCGGAGGCTCCTACGAGCAGTACTTC.

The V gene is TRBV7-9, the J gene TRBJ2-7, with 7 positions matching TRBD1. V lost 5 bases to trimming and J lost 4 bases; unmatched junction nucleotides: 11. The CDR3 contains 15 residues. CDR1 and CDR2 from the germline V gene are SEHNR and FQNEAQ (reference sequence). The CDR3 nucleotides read TGTGCCAGCAGCCCTCGGACAGGAATAGATTACGAGCAGTACTTC. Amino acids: CASSPRTGIDYEQYF.

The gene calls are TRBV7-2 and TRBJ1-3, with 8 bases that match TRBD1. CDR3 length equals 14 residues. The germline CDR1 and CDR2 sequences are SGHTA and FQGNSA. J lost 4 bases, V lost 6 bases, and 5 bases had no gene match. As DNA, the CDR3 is TGTGCCAGCAGACCAGGACAGGGAGGAAACACCATATATTTT. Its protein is CASRPGQGGNTIYF.

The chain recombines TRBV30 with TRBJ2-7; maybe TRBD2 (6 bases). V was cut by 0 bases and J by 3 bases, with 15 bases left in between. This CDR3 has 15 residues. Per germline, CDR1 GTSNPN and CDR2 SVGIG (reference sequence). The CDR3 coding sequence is TGTGCCTGGAGTGTGCCCCCTCGGGGACTCTACGAGCAGTACTTC. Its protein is CAWSVPPRGLYEQYF.

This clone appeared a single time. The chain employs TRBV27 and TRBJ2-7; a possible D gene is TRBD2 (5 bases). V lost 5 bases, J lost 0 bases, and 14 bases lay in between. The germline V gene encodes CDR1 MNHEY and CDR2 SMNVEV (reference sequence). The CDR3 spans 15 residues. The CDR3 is CASSPRGSGSYEQYF. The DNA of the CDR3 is TGTGCCAGCAGTCCTCGCGGGTCGGGCTCCTACGAGCAGTACTTC.

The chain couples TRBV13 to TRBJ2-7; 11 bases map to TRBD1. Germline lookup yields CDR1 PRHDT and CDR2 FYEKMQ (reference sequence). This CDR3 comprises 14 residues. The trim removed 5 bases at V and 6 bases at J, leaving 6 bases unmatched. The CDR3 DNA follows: TGTGCCAGCAGCGAGGGGACAGGGGGTTTCGAGCAGTACTTC. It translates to CASSEGTGGFEQYF.

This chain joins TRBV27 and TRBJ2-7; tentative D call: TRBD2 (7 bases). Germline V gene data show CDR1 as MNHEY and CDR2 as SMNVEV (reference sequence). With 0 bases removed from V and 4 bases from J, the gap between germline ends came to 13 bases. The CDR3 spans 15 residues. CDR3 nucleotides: TGTGCCAGCAGTTTATCGGGAGGGGGGAAGTACGAGCAGTACTTC. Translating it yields CASSLSGGGKYEQYF.

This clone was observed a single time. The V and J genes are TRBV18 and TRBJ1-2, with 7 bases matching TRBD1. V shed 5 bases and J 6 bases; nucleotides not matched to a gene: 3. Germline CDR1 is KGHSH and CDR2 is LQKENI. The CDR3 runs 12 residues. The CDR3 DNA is TGTGCCAGCTCAGTAGACAGGGATGGCTACACCTTC. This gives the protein CASSVDRDGYTF.

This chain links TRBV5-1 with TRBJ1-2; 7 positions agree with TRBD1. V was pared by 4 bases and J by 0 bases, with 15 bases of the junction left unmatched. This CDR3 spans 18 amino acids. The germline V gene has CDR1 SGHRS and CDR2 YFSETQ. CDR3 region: CASSPGRGPSQANYGYTF. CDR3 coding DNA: TGCGCCAGCAGCCCTGGTAGGGGGCCTTCCCAAGCTAACTATGGCTACACCTTC.

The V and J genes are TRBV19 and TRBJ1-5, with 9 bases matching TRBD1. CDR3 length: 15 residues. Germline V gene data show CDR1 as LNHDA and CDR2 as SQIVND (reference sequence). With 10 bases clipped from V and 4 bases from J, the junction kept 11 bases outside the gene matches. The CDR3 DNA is TGTGCCACTAAACCCACAGGGGGCGGGAATCAGCCCCAGCATTTT. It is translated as CATKPTGGGNQPQHF.

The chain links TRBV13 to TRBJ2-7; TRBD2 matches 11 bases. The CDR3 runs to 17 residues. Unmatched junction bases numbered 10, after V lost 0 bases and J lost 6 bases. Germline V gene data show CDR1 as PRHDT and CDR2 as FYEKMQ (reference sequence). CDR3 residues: CASSLGGLAGGLGEQYF. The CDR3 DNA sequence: TGTGCCAGCAGCTTAGGGGGGCTAGCGGGAGGTCTTGGCGAGCAGTACTTC.

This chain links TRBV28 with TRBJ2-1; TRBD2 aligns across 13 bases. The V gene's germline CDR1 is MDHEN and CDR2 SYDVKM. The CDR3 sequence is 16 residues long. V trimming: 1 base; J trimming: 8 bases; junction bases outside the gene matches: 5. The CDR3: CASSLSGTSGMYEQFF. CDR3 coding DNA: TGTGCCAGCAGTTTATCCGGGACTAGCGGGATGTATGAGCAGTTCTTC.

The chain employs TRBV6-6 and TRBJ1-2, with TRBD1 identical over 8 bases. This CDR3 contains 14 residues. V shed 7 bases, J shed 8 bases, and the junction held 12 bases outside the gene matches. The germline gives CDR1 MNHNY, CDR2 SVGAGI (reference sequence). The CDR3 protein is CASTKTGEREGYTF. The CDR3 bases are TGTGCCAGCACCAAGACAGGGGAAAGGGAGGGCTACACCTTC.

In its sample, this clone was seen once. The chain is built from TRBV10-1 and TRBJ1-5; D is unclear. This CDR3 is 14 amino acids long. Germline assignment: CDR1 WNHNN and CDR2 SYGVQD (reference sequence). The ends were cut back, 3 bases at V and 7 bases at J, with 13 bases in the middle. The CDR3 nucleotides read TGCGCCAGCAGTGAATCGGGAGTAAGGCAGCCCCAGCATTTT. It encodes CASSESGVRQPQHF.

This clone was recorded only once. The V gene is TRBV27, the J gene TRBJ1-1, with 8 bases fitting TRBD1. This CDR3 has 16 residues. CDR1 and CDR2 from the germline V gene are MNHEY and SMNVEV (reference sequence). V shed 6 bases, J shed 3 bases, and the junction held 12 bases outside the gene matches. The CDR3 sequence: CASSPRQGLGHTEAFF. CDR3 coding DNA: TGTGCCAGCAGCCCCCGACAGGGGTTGGGTCACACTGAAGCTTTCTTT.

The CDR3 DNA sequence: TGTGCCAGCAGTAAGACGAGCGCGAGAGGGGGGACCCAGTACTTC. This translates into CASSKTSARGGTQYF. The chain links TRBV2 to TRBJ2-5, with a weak D call TRBD1 (6 bases). Germline CDR1 is SNHLY and CDR2 is FYNNEI. The CDR3 has 15 amino acids. Trimming shortened V by 5 bases and J by 7 bases, and 20 bases separated the two germline ends.

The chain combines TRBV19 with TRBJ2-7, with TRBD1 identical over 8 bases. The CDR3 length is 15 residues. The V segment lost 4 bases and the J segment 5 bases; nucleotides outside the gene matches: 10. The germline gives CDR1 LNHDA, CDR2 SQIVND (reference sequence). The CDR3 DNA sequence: TGTGCCAGTAGTACCCCAGGGGGCTATGGGAACGAGCAGTACTTC. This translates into CASSTPGGYGNEQYF.

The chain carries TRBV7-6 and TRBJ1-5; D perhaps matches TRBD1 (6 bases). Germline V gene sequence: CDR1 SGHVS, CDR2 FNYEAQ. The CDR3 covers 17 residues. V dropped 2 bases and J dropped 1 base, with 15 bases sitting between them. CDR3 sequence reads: CASSLWGGPESNQPQHF. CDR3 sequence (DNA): TGTGCCAGCAGCTTATGGGGGGGGCCGGAGAGCAATCAGCCCCAGCATTTT.

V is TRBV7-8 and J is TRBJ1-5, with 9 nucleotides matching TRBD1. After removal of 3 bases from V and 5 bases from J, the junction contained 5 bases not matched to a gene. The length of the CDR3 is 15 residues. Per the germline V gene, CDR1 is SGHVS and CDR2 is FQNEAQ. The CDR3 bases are TGTGCCAGCAGCTTCCACAGGGGGCTGGATCAGCCCCAGCATTTT. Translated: CASSFHRGLDQPQHF.

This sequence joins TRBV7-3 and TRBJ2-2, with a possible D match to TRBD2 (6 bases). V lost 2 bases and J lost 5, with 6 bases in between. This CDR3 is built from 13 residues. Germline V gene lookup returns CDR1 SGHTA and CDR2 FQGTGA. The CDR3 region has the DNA TGTGCCAGCAGCTTAGGGGGGACCGGGGAGCTGTTTTTT. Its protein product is CASSLGGTGELFF.

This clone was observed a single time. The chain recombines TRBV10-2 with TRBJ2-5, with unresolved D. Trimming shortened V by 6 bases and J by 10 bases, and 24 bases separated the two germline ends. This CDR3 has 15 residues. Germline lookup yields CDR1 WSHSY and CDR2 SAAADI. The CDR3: CASSAHAFESQFQYF. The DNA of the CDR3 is TGCGCCAGCAGCGCCCACGCTTTCGAGTCCCAATTCCAGTACTTC.

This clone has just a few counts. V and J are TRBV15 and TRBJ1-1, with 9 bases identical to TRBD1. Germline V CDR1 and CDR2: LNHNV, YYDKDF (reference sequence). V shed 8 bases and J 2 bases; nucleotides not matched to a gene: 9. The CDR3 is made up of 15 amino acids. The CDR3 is CATAPTGGINTEAFF. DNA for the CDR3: TGTGCCACCGCTCCGACAGGGGGGATTAACACTGAAGCTTTCTTT.

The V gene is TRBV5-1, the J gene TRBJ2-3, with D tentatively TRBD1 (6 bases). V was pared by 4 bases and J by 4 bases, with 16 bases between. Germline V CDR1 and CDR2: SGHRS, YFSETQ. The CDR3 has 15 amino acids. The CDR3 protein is CASSPQGLGADTQYF. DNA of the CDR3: TGCGCCAGCAGCCCACAGGGTCTCGGGGCAGATACGCAGTATTTT.

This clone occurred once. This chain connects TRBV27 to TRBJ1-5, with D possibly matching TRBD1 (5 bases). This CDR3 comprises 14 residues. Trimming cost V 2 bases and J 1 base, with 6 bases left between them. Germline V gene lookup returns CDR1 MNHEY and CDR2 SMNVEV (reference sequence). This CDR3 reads CASSLRGSNQPQHF. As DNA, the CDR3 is TGTGCCAGCAGTTTAAGGGGAAGCAATCAGCCCCAGCATTTT.

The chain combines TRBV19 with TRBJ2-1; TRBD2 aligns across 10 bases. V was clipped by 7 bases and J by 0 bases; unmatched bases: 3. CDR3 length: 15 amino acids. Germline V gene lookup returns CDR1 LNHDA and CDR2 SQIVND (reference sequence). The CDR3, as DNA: TGTGCCAGTAAATCTAGCGGGAGCTCCTACAATGAGCAGTTCTTC. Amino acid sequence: CASKSSGSSYNEQFF. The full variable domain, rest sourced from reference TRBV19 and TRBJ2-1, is DGGITQSPKYLFRKEGQNVTLSCEQNLNHDAMYWYRQDPGQGLRLIYYSQIVNDFQKGDIAEGYSVSREKKESFPLTVTSAQKNPTAFYLCASKSSGSSYNEQFFGPGTRLTVL.

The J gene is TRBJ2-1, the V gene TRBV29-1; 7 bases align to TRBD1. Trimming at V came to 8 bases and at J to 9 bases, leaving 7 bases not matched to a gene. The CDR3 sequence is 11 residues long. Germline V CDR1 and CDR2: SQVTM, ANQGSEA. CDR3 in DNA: TGCAGCACTAACAGGGGCAGTGAGCAGTTCTTC. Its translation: CSTNRGSEQFF.

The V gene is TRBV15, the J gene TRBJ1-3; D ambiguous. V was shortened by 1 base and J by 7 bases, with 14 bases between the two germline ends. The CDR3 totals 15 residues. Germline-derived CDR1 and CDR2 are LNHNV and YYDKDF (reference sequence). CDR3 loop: CATSRAPLQINTIYF. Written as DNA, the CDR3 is TGTGCCACCAGCAGAGCGCCCCTGCAGATCAACACCATATATTTT.

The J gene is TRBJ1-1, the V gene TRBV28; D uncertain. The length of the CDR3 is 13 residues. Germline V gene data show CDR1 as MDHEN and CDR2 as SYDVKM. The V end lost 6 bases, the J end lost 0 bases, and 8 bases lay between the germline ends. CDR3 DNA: TGTGCCAGCAGCAAAACAGTGAACACTGAAGCTTTCTTT. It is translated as CASSKTVNTEAFF.

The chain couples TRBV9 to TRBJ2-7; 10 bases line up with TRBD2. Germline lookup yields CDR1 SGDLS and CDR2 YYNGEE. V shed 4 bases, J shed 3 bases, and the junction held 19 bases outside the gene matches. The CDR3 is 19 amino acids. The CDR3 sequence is CASSPQPGLAKGRVYEQYF. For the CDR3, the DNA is TGTGCCAGCAGCCCCCAACCGGGACTAGCGAAAGGGAGGGTCTACGAGCAGTACTTC.